One sample yielded the 31 T cell receptor beta chains listed below, sequenced in a study of blood T cell repertoires in COVID-19 (dated by TCRdb to 2020 to 2022). Library preparation was by the immunoSEQ multiplex PCR assay. TCRdb re-hosts the immuneACCESS table, in-frame sequences only. Its copies lack some clones; in the studies checked, an unresolved V gene accounts for under half of them, and the cause for the rest is not known. The table for this sample lists fewer than 450,000 clones; 91% of them were counted only once. Roughly 3.3% of the sample is in the top ten clones. Sequences were obtained from peripheral blood. Receptors originate from a woman between 18 and 30 years old who had recovered from COVID-19.

In its sample, this clone was seen once. The genes are TRBV4-3 and TRBJ2-1; 9 bases are a match to TRBD1. Germline V gives CDR1 LGHNA, CDR2 YSLEER. Trimming removed 4 bases from V and 8 bases from J; junction bases left unmatched: 9. This CDR3 has 15 amino acids. CDR3 nucleotide sequence: TGCGCCAGCAGCCGAGGACAGGGGCGACTTTATGAGCAGTTCTTC. Amino acids: CASSRGQGRLYEQFF.

The gene calls are TRBV7-8 and TRBJ1-1; D may be TRBD1 (5 bases). V lost 7 bases and J lost 0, with 9 bases in between. Germline CDR1 is SGHVS and CDR2 is FQNEAQ. The CDR3 has 13 residues. The CDR3 bases are TGTGCCAGCACAGGGCTCATGAACACTGAAGCTTTCTTT. This gives the protein CASTGLMNTEAFF.

The rearrangement joins TRBV6-2 or TRBV6-3 to TRBJ1-5; maybe TRBD1 (6 bases). Germline CDR1 is MNHEY and CDR2 is SVGEGT. Trimming cost V 6 bases and J 7 bases, with 19 bases left between them. There are 15 residues in the CDR3. CDR3 sequence: CASSRSIRGGQPQHF. The CDR3 nucleotides read TGTGCCAGCAGCCGCTCGATCAGGGGTGGACAGCCCCAGCATTTT.

The V call is TRBV7-9, the J call TRBJ2-5; 16 nucleotides align to TRBD2. The germline CDR1 and CDR2 sequences are SEHNR and FQNEAQ (reference sequence). V lost 5 bases and J lost 4; bases outside the gene matches: 16. CDR3 length: 20 residues. The CDR3 here is CASSRPDRGLAGGPLETQYF. The CDR3 DNA follows: TGTGCCAGCAGCAGACCAGACAGGGGACTAGCGGGAGGGCCATTAGAGACCCAGTACTTC. The entire variable domain, with the rest obtained from reference TRBV7-9 and TRBJ2-5, is as follows: DTGVSQNPRHKITKRGQNVTFRCDPISEHNRLYWYRQTLGQGPEFLTYFQNEAQLEKSRLLSDRFSAERPKGSFSTLEIQRTEQGDSAMYLCASSRPDRGLAGGPLETQYFGPGTRLLVL.

The J gene is TRBJ2-3, the V gene TRBV10-3; no definite D call. The V gene's germline CDR1 is ENHRY and CDR2 SYGVKD. Trimming removed 7 bases from V and 2 bases from J, with 13 bases in between. The CDR3 runs to 14 residues. The CDR3: CAINGAPATDTQYF. The CDR3 nucleotides read TGTGCCATCAACGGAGCGCCGGCCACAGATACGCAGTATTTT.

V usage is TRBV15 and J usage is TRBJ1-1; D may be TRBD1 (6 bases). V was pared by 2 bases and J by 4 bases, with 14 bases between. Germline V gene sequence: CDR1 LNHNV, CDR2 YYDKDF (reference sequence). The CDR3 extends over 15 amino acids. The CDR3 bases are TGTGCCACCAGCAGAAGGGGCGCAGGGGTCACTGAAGCTTTCTTT. As protein: CATSRRGAGVTEAFF.

The gene calls are TRBV18 and TRBJ1-2, with TRBD1 as a possible D gene (5 bases). V gave up 6 bases and J gave up 6 bases, with 17 bases separating them. The CDR3 has 14 amino acids. Per germline, CDR1 KGHSH and CDR2 LQKENI. Here the CDR3 reads CASSPRARADGYTF. The CDR3 coding sequence is TGTGCCAGCTCGCCCCGGGCCAGGGCTGATGGCTACACCTTC.

The chain recombines TRBV6-6 with TRBJ1-4; 12 nucleotides match TRBD1. CDR3 length: 15 amino acids. Per germline, CDR1 MNHNY and CDR2 SVGAGI (reference sequence). After removal of 6 bases from V and 7 bases from J, the junction contained 6 bases not matched to a gene. CDR3: CASSLGTGGGEKLFF. The CDR3 DNA follows: TGTGCCAGCAGCCTAGGGACAGGGGGCGGTGAAAAACTGTTTTTT.

V usage is TRBV10-3 and J usage is TRBJ1-1; 8 bases are shared with TRBD1. Germline trimming cut 8 bases from V and 6 bases from J; bases unmatched to any gene: 5. Germline lookup yields CDR1 ENHRY and CDR2 SYGVKD. The CDR3 totals 12 residues. DNA for the CDR3: TGTGCCATCCGACAGGGGATCCCTGAAGCTTTCTTT. It is translated as CAIRQGIPEAFF.

This clone was picked up many times. This rearrangement joins TRBV5-1 to TRBJ2-1, with TRBD1 matching over 8 bases. Germline V gives CDR1 SGHRS, CDR2 YFSETQ. The CDR3 runs 16 residues. J was trimmed by 1 base and V by 3 bases; bases with no gene match: 6. The CDR3 sequence is CASSSPRQGSYNEQFF. CDR3 DNA: TGCGCCAGCAGCTCCCCTCGACAGGGGTCCTACAATGAGCAGTTCTTC.

V gene TRBV11-3 combines with J gene TRBJ2-3; a weak D match, TRBD1 (5 bases). Germline V gives CDR1 SGHNT, CDR2 YENEEA. This CDR3 comprises 15 residues. V lost 7 bases to trimming and J lost 0 bases, with 14 bases between them. The CDR3 nucleotides are TGTGCCAGCACCAGAAGGGGCACTAGCACAGATACGCAGTATTTT. This sequence encodes CASTRRGTSTDTQYF.

The chain links TRBV18 to TRBJ2-1, with 8 bases matching TRBD1. The trim removed 5 bases at V and 4 bases at J, leaving 7 bases unmatched. The CDR3 is 15 residues long. Germline CDR1 is KGHSH and CDR2 is LQKENI. DNA of the CDR3: TGTGCCAGCTCATCTCCAGGGGGCCGGTACAATGAGCAGTTCTTC. Amino acid sequence: CASSSPGGRYNEQFF.

As regards this clone: Other DNA sequences of this sample code for an identical CDR3. The CDR3 is CASSPRPGYEQYV. The DNA of the CDR3 is TGTGCCAGTAGCCCTAGACCGGGCTACGAGCAGTACGTC. The chain has TRBV19 and TRBJ2-7, with D unclear. Germline V CDR1 and CDR2: LNHDA, SQIVND (reference sequence). Trimming took off 6 bases at V and 3 bases at J, with 12 bases between the two ends. The length of the CDR3 is 13 residues.

This chain joins TRBV10-3 and TRBJ2-1, with TRBD1 as a possible D gene (6 bases). Looked up from germline, CDR1 is ENHRY and CDR2 is SYGVKD. Between the trimmed V and J ends, which lost 5 bases and 5 bases, there was a span of 10 bases. This CDR3 is built from 13 residues. The CDR3 sequence: CAISPGVNNEQFF. The CDR3 region has the DNA TGTGCCATCAGTCCAGGGGTCAACAATGAGCAGTTCTTC.

V usage is TRBV2 and J usage is TRBJ2-7, with 7 bases fitting TRBD1. Germline CDR1 reads SNHLY; CDR2 reads FYNNEI. This CDR3 is built from 14 residues. V gave up 6 bases and J gave up 2 bases; unmatched junction bases: 7. The CDR3, as DNA: TGTGCCAGCAGCTCACAGGGGCTAACCTACGAGCAGTACGTC. Translation: CASSSQGLTYEQYV.

This rearrangement joins TRBV12-3 or TRBV12-4 to TRBJ1-2; TRBD1 might be the D (5 bases). The CDR3 extends over 13 amino acids. Trimming took 2 bases from V and 7 from J, leaving 11 bases between them. The CDR3 sequence: CASSLRQQGGYTF. CDR3 coding DNA: TGTGCCAGCAGTTTAAGACAGCAGGGTGGCTACACCTTC.

V gene TRBV6-5 combines with J gene TRBJ2-2; 9 bases match TRBD1. From germline, CDR1 is MNHEY and CDR2 SVGAGI. The CDR3 is 15 residues long. Trimming took 6 bases from V and 5 from J; bases not matched to a gene: 7. The CDR3 is CASRRDRGMTGELFF. The CDR3 region has the DNA TGTGCCAGCAGACGTGACAGGGGGATGACCGGGGAGCTGTTTTTT.

The chain is built from TRBV14 and TRBJ1-2; possible D gene TRBD1, 5 bases. V dropped 5 bases and J dropped 4 bases, with 11 bases sitting between them. Germline V gives CDR1 SGHDN, CDR2 FVKESK. The CDR3 runs 13 residues. In DNA form, the CDR3 reads TGTGCCAGCAGCTCCGGGGGAAGCTATGGCTACACCTTC. Its translation is CASSSGGSYGYTF.

The chain uses TRBV6-2 or TRBV6-3 and TRBJ2-6; D might be TRBD2 (6 bases). The germline CDR1 and CDR2 sequences are MNHEY and SVGEGT. V was clipped by 4 bases and J by 2 bases, with 9 bases between them. The CDR3 runs to 15 residues. The CDR3 coding sequence is TGTGCCAGCAGTTCCGGGGGTCCTGGGGCCAACGTCCTGACTTTC. It codes for CASSSGGPGANVLTF.

The V gene is TRBV7-2, the J gene TRBJ1-6, with D uncertain. Trimming removed 1 base at V and 3 bases at J, with 13 bases between. Germline V gene data show CDR1 as SGHTA and CDR2 as FQGNSA. This CDR3 has 17 amino acids. The CDR3 spells CASSLVGSRYYNSPLHF. In DNA, the CDR3 is TGTGCCAGCAGCTTAGTGGGCAGCAGATACTATAATTCACCCCTCCACTTT.

The chain is built from TRBV3-1 (or the pseudogene TRBV3-2) and TRBJ1-3, with D perhaps matching TRBD1 (6 bases). The CDR3 runs to 16 residues. Germline-derived CDR1 and CDR2 are LGHDT and YNNKEL (reference sequence). Trimming removed 2 bases from V and 1 base from J, with 12 bases in between. The CDR3 region has the DNA TGTGCCAGCAGCCAATCAACAGGGTGGTCTGGAAACACCATATATTTT. Its protein is CASSQSTGWSGNTIYF.

This clone was detected only once. The chain has TRBV6-6 and TRBJ1-2; D is perhaps TRBD1 (6 bases). From germline, CDR1 is MNHNY and CDR2 SVGAGI (reference sequence). This CDR3 has 16 amino acids. Trimming removed 7 bases at V and 3 bases at J, with 21 bases between. The CDR3 DNA follows: TGTGCCAGCATTAGGGACATCTACCCCCTAGACTATGGCTACACCTTC. Its protein product is CASIRDIYPLDYGYTF.

The gene calls are TRBV30 and TRBJ1-1; D perhaps matches TRBD1 (5 bases). CDR3 length: 15 residues. Germline lookup yields CDR1 GTSNPN and CDR2 SVGIG (reference sequence). V shed 5 bases and J shed 1 base, with 17 bases lying between them. The CDR3 region is CAWARRAQGNTEAFF. CDR3 DNA sequence: TGTGCCTGGGCTCGCCGGGCCCAGGGGAACACTGAAGCTTTCTTT.

The chain combines TRBV5-1 with TRBJ1-1; 7 bases fit TRBD1. There are 12 residues in the CDR3. Trimming removed 2 bases from V and 11 bases from J; junction bases left unmatched: 6. Per germline, CDR1 SGHRS and CDR2 YFSETQ. This chain's CDR3 is CASSLTGVEAFF. The CDR3 region has the DNA TGCGCCAGCAGCTTAACAGGGGTGGAGGCTTTCTTT.

The chain has TRBV7-9 and TRBJ1-1; 9 bases are a match to TRBD1. CDR3 size: 16 residues. The germline V gene encodes CDR1 SEHNR and CDR2 FQNEAQ (reference sequence). Trimming cost V 4 bases and J 6 bases; bases outside gene matches: 12. CDR3 sequence reads: CASSYKSTGGRPEAFF. CDR3 nucleotides: TGTGCCAGCAGCTATAAATCGACAGGGGGGCGCCCTGAAGCTTTCTTT. The whole variable domain, filled in from reference TRBV7-9 and TRBJ1-1, reads DTGVSQNPRHKITKRGQNVTFRCDPISEHNRLYWYRQTLGQGPEFLTYFQNEAQLEKSRLLSDRFSAERPKGSFSTLEIQRTEQGDSAMYLCASSYKSTGGRPEAFFGQGTRLTVV.

V gene TRBV21-1 combines with J gene TRBJ2-7; no check of the table's D call, TRBD2, against the DNA was made. TRBV21-1 is a pseudogene. The CDR3 runs 17 residues. In DNA, the CDR3 is TGTGCCAGCAGCAAAGTGGCTAGCCCTAGGACGCTCTACGAGCAGTACGTC. Amino acids: CASSKVASPRTLYEQYV.

The chain uses TRBV30 and TRBJ1-1; D is unresolved. Trimming left V 4 bases short and J 8 bases short, with 11 bases between. The CDR3 contains 11 residues. Germline loops: CDR1 GTSNPN, CDR2 SVGIG (reference sequence). The DNA for the CDR3 is TGTGCCTGGATCGCGGGAGGAGAAGCTTTCTTT. Its translation: CAWIAGGEAFF.

The V gene is TRBV3-1 (or the pseudogene TRBV3-2), the J gene TRBJ2-7, with a tentative D call TRBD1 (7 bases). This CDR3 region has 13 residues. The germline gives CDR1 LGHDT, CDR2 YNNKEL (reference sequence). The V end lost 1 base, the J end lost 7 bases, and 11 bases lay between the germline ends. CDR3 loop: CASSQAAGGEQYV. The CDR3 nucleotides read TGTGCCAGCAGCCAAGCGGCAGGGGGGGAGCAGTACGTC.

CDR3 region: CSASFEQGNTIYF. The DNA for the CDR3 is TGCAGTGCTAGTTTCGAACAAGGAAACACCATATATTTT. The rearrangement uses TRBV20-1 and TRBJ1-3, with unresolved D. This CDR3 region has 13 residues. V was cut by 3 bases and J by 4 bases, with 10 bases left in between. Germline CDR1 and CDR2: DFQATT and SNEGSKA (reference sequence).

The chain couples TRBV2 to TRBJ1-2; the D is unclear. The CDR3 loop spans 14 amino acids. The germline V and J ends were trimmed by 2 bases and 8 bases, with 15 bases remaining between them. Germline V gene sequence: CDR1 SNHLY, CDR2 FYNNEI. CDR3 amino acids: CASSEMGLAGGYTF. CDR3 nucleotides: TGTGCCAGCAGTGAAATGGGCCTAGCGGGAGGCTACACCTTC.

This rearrangement joins TRBV27 to TRBJ1-1; D not certain. Trimming removed 6 bases at V and 1 base at J, with 9 bases between. CDR3 length equals 13 residues. Germline values: CDR1 MNHEY, CDR2 SMNVEV (reference sequence). In DNA form, the CDR3 reads TGTGCCAGCAGGAGGCGGGCGAACACTGAAGCTTTCTTT. Encoded protein: CASRRRANTEAFF.